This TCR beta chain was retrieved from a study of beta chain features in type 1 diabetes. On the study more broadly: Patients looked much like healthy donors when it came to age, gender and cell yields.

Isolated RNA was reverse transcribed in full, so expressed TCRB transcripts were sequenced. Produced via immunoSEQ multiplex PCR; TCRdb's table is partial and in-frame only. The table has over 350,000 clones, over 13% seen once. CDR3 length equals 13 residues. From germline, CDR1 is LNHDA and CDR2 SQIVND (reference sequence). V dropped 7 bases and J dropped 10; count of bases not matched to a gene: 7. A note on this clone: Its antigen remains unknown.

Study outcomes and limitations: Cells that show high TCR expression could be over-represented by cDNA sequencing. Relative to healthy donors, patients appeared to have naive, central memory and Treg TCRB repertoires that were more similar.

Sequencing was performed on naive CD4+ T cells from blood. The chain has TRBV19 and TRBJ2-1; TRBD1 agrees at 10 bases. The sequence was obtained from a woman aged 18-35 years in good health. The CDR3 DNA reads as TGTGCCAGTACGGGACAGGGGAGGTTAGAGCAGTTCTTC. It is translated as CASTGQGRLEQFF.